This entry features one T cell receptor (beta chain) sequence. These data belong to a study of blood T cell repertoires in COVID-19. Across the study: PBMCs, B-cell-depleted T cells, or T cells were the source of the cDNA or gDNA that made up the material.

TCRdb's table, derived via immunoSEQ multiplex PCR, lists solely in-frame clones and lacks some. This sample yields 200,000 to 300,000 clones, of which 84% are seen a single time; 8% to 9.5% belongs to the top ten. The V end was cut by 4 bases, the J end by 5 bases, with 5 bases between. The CDR3 extends over 11 amino acids. Germline V gene data show CDR1 as SNHLY and CDR2 as FYNNEI. The source material was peripheral blood. The receptor's source is a human donor in a cohort sampled during active COVID-19. This chain connects TRBV2 to TRBJ1-2; D is unclear. The CDR3 bases are TGTGCCAGCAGTGCCAGGTATGGCTACACCTTC. Protein product: CASSARYGYTF. The full variable domain, rest sourced from reference TRBV2 and TRBJ1-2, is EPEVTQTPSHQVTQMGQEVILRCVPISNHLYFYWYRQILGQKVEFLVSFYNNEISEKSEIFDDQFSVERPDGSNFTLKIRSTKLEDSAMYFCASSARYGYTFGSGTRLTVV.